This TCR beta chain appears in the sequencing data of a study of CD8 T cells in ankylosing spondylitis. Overall study results and limits: In ankylosing spondylitis blood, a motif of seven to nine highly homologous TCR beta variants appeared characteristic. According to the report, clones linked to the disease were significantly enriched in matched synovial fluid samples taken from ankylosing spondylitis patients.

The CDR3 is made up of 18 amino acids. The ends lost 3 bases at V and 0 bases at J; junction bases unmatched: 14. Germline V CDR1 and CDR2: SGHRS, YFSETQ. This clonotype was recorded many times. Its matching antigen is unknown. TCRdb ran MiXCR on the 5' RACE reads and lists one entry per CDR3 protein. The sample records approximately 250,000 distinct CDR3 sequences, 10% to 13% being singletons. The receptor's source is a male donor with ankylosing spondylitis or in good health (not recorded which). Sequences were obtained from blood, either unsorted or a sorted T cell fraction (not recorded which). The chain employs TRBV5-1 and TRBJ2-7, with 8 positions matching TRBD1. The CDR3 loop is CASSSLPSTGVLSYEQYF. The CDR3 DNA follows: TGCGCCAGCAGCTCCTTACCTTCGACAGGGGTCCTCTCCTACGAGCAGTACTTC.